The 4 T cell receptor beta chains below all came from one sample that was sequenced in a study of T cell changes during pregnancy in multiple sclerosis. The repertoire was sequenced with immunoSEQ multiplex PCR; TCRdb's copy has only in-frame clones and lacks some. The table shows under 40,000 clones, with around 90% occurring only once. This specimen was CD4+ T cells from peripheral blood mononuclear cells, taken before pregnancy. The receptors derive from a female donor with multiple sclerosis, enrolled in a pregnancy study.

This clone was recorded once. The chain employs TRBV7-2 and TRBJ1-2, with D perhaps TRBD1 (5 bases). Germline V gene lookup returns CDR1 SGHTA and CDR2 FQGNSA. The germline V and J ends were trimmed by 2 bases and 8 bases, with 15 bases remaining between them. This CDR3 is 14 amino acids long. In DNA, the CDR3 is TGTGCCAGCAGCTTAAGGGAGCGGGGGGGAGGCTACACCTTC. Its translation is CASSLRERGGGYTF.

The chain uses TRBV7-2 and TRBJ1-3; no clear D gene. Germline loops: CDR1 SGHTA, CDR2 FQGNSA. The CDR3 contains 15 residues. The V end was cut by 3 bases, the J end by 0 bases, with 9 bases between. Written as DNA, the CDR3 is TGTGCCAGCAGCTTGCAGATGCACTCTGGAAACACCATATATTTT. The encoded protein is CASSLQMHSGNTIYF.

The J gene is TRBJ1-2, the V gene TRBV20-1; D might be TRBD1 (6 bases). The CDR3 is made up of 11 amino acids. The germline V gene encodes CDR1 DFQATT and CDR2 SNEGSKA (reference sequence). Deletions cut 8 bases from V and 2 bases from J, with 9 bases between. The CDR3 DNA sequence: TGCAGTCCGGGGGGCAACTATGGCTACACCTTC. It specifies CSPGGNYGYTF.

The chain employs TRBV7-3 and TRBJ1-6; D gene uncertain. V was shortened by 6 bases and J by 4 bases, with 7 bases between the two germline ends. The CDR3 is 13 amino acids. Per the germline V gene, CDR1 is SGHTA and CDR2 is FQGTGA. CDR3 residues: CASSSVYNSPLHF. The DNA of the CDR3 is TGTGCCAGCAGTTCGGTTTATAATTCACCCCTCCACTTT.